This entry concerns a single TCR beta chain. No antigen is known for it. Germline CDR1 is PRHDT and CDR2 is FYEKMQ (reference sequence). The V and J ends lost 5 bases and 2 bases respectively, with 9 bases between them. The CDR3 sequence is 13 residues long. It was CD45RO-negative cells, positively selected for CCR7, that made up naive CD8 cells, with terminally differentiated effector memory CD45RA+ cells excluded. Among the donors, all were Caucasian adults who lived in Nashville, Tennessee. An even split of each subset's genomic DNA across several immunoSEQ plates was performed. Repertoires were generated with immunoSEQ multiplex PCR, while TCRdb's copy carries only in-frame clones and drops some. Seen here are about 1,800,000 clones, roughly 94% observed once, and the top ten hold 1.2%. This sample stems from a study of shared clonotypes between healthy human individuals. Study-wide points: It was the non-shared clonotypes that had lower generation probabilities than clonotypes shared by all four donors. Clonotype sharing across donors was expected to vary with sequencing depth.

The clonotype originates from a man between 18 and 29 years old in good health. This sequence joins TRBV13 and TRBJ2-5; maybe TRBD1 (5 bases). Source material: naive CD8+ T cells sorted from blood. For the CDR3, the DNA is TGTGCCAGCAGCCCGGACACACAAGAGACCCAGTACTTC. Encoded protein: CASSPDTQETQYF.